Following are 7 T cell receptor beta chains from one sample sequenced in a study of OX40 agonist ivuxolimab in advanced cancers. Repertoires were generated with immunoSEQ multiplex PCR, while TCRdb's copy carries only in-frame clones and drops some. The profile covers about 20,000 clones, with 85% to 90% appearing a single time and approximately 15% taken by the ten largest. The sequencing here drew on CD4+ or CD8+ T cells sorted from blood, taken in a trial of the OX40 agonist ivuxolimab. Receptors were obtained from an adult with an advanced solid tumor such as melanoma, head and neck, liver or kidney cancer.

The rearrangement links TRBV19 to TRBJ2-5; 7 positions agree with TRBD2. The CDR3 runs to 14 residues. Trimming at V came to 6 bases and at J to 0 bases, leaving 4 bases not matched to a gene. CDR1 is LNHDA, CDR2 SQIVND, per germline (reference sequence). DNA of the CDR3: TGTGCCAGTAGCCAGCGGGATAACCAAGAGACCCAGTACTTC. As protein: CASSQRDNQETQYF.

A single count supports this clone. The chain is built from TRBV4-1 and TRBJ1-1; 10 bases are a match to TRBD1. CDR3 length: 15 residues. CDR1 and CDR2 from the germline V gene are MGHRA and YSYEKL. Trimming removed 1 base from V and 3 bases from J; junction bases left unmatched: 2. The CDR3 nucleotides are TGCGCCAGCAGCCAAGCGACAGGGGGCTACACTGAAGCTTTCTTT. Protein: CASSQATGGYTEAFF.

The chain is built from TRBV30 and TRBJ2-7; no definite D call. CDR3 size: 11 residues. Germline lookup yields CDR1 GTSNPN and CDR2 SVGIG (reference sequence). Deletions cut 5 bases from V and 3 bases from J, with 8 bases between. The CDR3 is CAWGRIYEQYF. In nucleotides, the CDR3 is TGTGCCTGGGGAAGGATCTACGAGCAGTACTTC.

This chain joins TRBV14 and TRBJ2-5; D remains unclear. The end of the DNA aligns better with TRBJ2-7, so the J call may be wrong. This CDR3 contains 15 residues. The germline V gene has CDR1 SGHDN and CDR2 FVKESK. The CDR3: CASSQERTYTYEQYF. CDR3 nucleotide sequence: TGTGCCAGCAGCCAAGAGAGGACCTATACGTACGAGCAGTACTTC.

This clone appeared once. V usage is TRBV15 and J usage is TRBJ2-5, with D hard to call. The CDR3 has 13 residues. Germline CDR1 LNHNV, CDR2 YYDKDF (reference sequence). V lost 0 bases and J lost 5, with 7 bases in between. The CDR3 sequence is CATSREGLETQYF. The DNA of the CDR3 is TGTGCCACCAGCAGAGAAGGGTTGGAGACCCAGTACTTC. The full variable domain, rest sourced from reference TRBV15 and TRBJ2-5, is DAMVIQNPRYQVTQFGKPVTLSCSQTLNHNVMYWYQQKSSQAPKLLFHYYDKDFNNEADTPDNFQSRRPNTSFCFLDIRSPGLGDTAMYLCATSREGLETQYFGPGTRLLVL.

V and J are TRBV7-2 and TRBJ1-4, with D perhaps TRBD1 (6 bases). This CDR3 has 18 residues. V lost 5 bases to trimming and J lost 7 bases, with 26 bases between them. The germline V gene has CDR1 SGHTA and CDR2 FQGNSA. The CDR3 region has the DNA TGTGCCAGCAGCCCTAGATCGGGGCGGGCAGGGGTCGTTGAAAAACTGTTTTTT. Translating gives CASSPRSGRAGVVEKLFF.

The chain carries TRBV19 and TRBJ2-1; the D is unclear. The germline CDR1 and CDR2 sequences are LNHDA and SQIVND (reference sequence). The CDR3 is 15 amino acids. Trimming stripped 1 base from V and 0 bases from J, with 7 bases between. CDR3 sequence reads: CASSIGTSSYNEQFF. DNA of the CDR3: TGTGCCAGTAGTATAGGCACCAGCTCCTACAATGAGCAGTTCTTC.